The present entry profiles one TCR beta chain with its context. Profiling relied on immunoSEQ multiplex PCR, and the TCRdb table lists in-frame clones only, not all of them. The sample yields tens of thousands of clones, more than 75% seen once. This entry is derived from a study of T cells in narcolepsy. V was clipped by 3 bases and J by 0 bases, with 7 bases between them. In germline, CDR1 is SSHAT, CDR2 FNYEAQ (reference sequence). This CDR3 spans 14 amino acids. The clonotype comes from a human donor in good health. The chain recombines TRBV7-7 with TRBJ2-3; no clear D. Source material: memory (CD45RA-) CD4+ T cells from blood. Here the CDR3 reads CASSLGSSTDTQYF. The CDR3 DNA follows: TGTGCCAGCAGCTTGGGGTCTAGCACAGATACGCAGTATTTT.